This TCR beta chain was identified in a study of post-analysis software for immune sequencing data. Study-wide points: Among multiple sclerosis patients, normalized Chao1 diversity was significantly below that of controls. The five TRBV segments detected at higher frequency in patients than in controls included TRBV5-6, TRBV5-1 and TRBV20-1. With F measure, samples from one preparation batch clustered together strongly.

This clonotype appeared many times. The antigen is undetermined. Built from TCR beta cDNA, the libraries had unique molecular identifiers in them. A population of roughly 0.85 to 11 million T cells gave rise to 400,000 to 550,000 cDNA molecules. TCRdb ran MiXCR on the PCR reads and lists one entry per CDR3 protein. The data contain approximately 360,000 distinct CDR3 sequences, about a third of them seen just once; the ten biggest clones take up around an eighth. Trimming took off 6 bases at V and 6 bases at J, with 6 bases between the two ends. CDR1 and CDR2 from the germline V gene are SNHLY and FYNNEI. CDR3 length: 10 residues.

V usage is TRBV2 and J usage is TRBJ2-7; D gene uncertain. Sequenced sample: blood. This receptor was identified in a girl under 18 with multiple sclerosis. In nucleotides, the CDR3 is TGTGCCAGCAGGGCCGTCGAGCAGTACTTC. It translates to CASRAVEQYF.